This entry lists 9 T cell receptor beta chains sequenced from one sample in a study of control samples from healthy donors and cancer patients. Measured with immunoSEQ multiplex PCR; TCRdb has only the in-frame clones, and not every one. The table shows almost 90,000 clones, with more than 75% occurring only once. Sequenced input: blood. All receptors derive from a woman aged 40 to 50 in good health.

The DNA of the CDR3 is TGTGCCATGGAGGGGGAGCCGAACACTGAAGCTTTCTTT. Amino acid sequence: CAMEGEPNTEAFF. V is TRBV10-3 and J is TRBJ1-1; maybe TRBD1 (6 bases). Looked up from germline, CDR1 is ENHRY and CDR2 is SYGVKD. Trimming cost V 9 bases and J 1 base, with 12 bases left between them. This CDR3 region has 13 residues.

CDR3 residues: CASSPRTGMEYGYTF. The CDR3 DNA follows: TGTGCCAGCTCACCGCGGACAGGGATGGAGTATGGCTACACCTTC. This chain connects TRBV18 to TRBJ1-2, with 8 bases that match TRBD1. This CDR3 has 15 residues. Germline CDR1 KGHSH, CDR2 LQKENI. J lost 5 bases, V lost 3 bases, and 8 bases had no gene match.

The rearrangement uses TRBV11-3 and TRBJ2-1, with D possibly being TRBD2 (5 bases). The CDR3 spans 12 residues. V was pared by 5 bases and J by 9 bases, with 11 bases between. Germline V gives CDR1 SGHNT, CDR2 YENEEA. This chain's CDR3 is CASSQDWGEQFF. The CDR3 nucleotides read TGTGCCAGCAGCCAGGACTGGGGTGAGCAGTTCTTC.

This chain joins TRBV3-1 (or the pseudogene TRBV3-2) and TRBJ2-5; D uncertain. CDR1 is LGHDT, CDR2 YNNKEL, per germline (reference sequence). Between the trimmed V and J ends, which lost 3 bases and 1 base, there was a span of 12 bases. This CDR3 region has 15 residues. The CDR3 bases are TGTGCCAGCAGCCAGACCTTAGGCACCCAAGAGACCCAGTACTTC. This translates into CASSQTLGTQETQYF.

This sequence joins TRBV18 and TRBJ1-3, with D unresolved. V was clipped by 0 bases and J by 0 bases, with 6 bases between them. CDR3 length: 15 residues. Germline V CDR1 and CDR2: KGHSH, LQKENI. The CDR3 sequence is CASSPPTDSGNTIYF. The CDR3 DNA reads as TGTGCCAGCTCACCACCGACGGACTCTGGAAACACCATATATTTT. The entire variable domain, with the rest obtained from reference TRBV18 and TRBJ1-3, is as follows: NAGVMQNPRHLVRRRGQEARLRCSPMKGHSHVYWYRQLPEEGLKFMVYLQKENIIDESGMPKERFSAEFPKEGPSILRIQQVVRGDSAAYFCASSPPTDSGNTIYFGEGSWLTVV.

The chain employs TRBV5-1 and TRBJ1-2, with D perhaps TRBD1 (6 bases). V shed 5 bases and J shed 4 bases, with 15 bases lying between them. CDR3 length: 14 amino acids. Germline V gene sequence: CDR1 SGHRS, CDR2 YFSETQ. DNA for the CDR3: TGCGCCAGCAGTACAGACGGACAGCGCTATGGCTACACCTTC. It codes for CASSTDGQRYGYTF.

V gene TRBV9 combines with J gene TRBJ1-3; a weak D match, TRBD1 (6 bases). V was cut by 2 bases and J by 2 bases, with 14 bases left in between. CDR1 and CDR2 (germline): SGDLS, YYNGEE. This CDR3 contains 16 residues. CDR3 sequence: CASSVRTGGTGNTIYF. The CDR3 DNA follows: TGTGCCAGCAGCGTCCGGACCGGGGGCACTGGAAACACCATATATTTT.

The chain carries TRBV6-1 and TRBJ1-3; no reliable D call. This CDR3 has 14 amino acids. The germline V and J ends were trimmed by 1 base and 2 bases, with 6 bases remaining between them. Germline V gives CDR1 MNHNS, CDR2 SASEGT. The CDR3 nucleotides read TGTGCCAGCAGTGAAGTGGGGACTGGAAACACCATATATTTT. This sequence encodes CASSEVGTGNTIYF.

The chain carries TRBV11-3 and TRBJ1-1, with D possibly TRBD1 on 5 matching bases. The CDR3 extends over 15 amino acids. Germline V CDR1 and CDR2: SGHNT, YENEEA. The V end was cut by 5 bases, the J end by 0 bases, with 13 bases between. The CDR3 loop is CASSPLAGMNTEAFF. CDR3 nucleotides: TGTGCCAGCAGCCCTTTAGCAGGGATGAACACTGAAGCTTTCTTT.